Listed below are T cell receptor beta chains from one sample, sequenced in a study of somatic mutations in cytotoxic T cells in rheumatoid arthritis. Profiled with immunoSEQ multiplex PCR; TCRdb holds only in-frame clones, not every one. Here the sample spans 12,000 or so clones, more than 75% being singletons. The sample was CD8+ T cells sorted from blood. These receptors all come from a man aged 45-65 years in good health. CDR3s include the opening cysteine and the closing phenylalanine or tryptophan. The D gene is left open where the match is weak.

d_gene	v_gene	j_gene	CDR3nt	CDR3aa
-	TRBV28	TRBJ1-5	TGTGCCAGCAGTTTAGGAGAGTATAGCAATCAGCCCCAGCATTTT	CASSLGEYSNQPQHF
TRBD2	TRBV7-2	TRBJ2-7	TGTGCCAGCAGCGTCCTAGCGGGGTCCTACGAGCAGTACTTC	CASSVLAGSYEQYF
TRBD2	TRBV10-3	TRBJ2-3	TGTGCCATCAGTGACCTAGCGGGGACCACAGATACGCAGTATTTT	CAISDLAGTTDTQYF
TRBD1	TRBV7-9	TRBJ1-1	TGTGCCAGCAGCTTGGAGGGGGCGGTCACTGAAGCTTTCTTT	CASSLEGAVTEAFF
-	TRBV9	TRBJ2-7	TGTGCCAGCAACTCCGGGGGACAAGGGAACGAGCAGTACTTC	CASNSGGQGNEQYF
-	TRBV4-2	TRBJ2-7	TGTGCCAGCAGCCAAGATCCAGAAAAATACGAGCAGTACTTC	CASSQDPEKYEQYF
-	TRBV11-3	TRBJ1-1	TGTGCCAGCAGCTCAAAGCTGGGGGCGAACACTGAAGCTTTCTTT	CASSSKLGANTEAFF
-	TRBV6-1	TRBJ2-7	TGTGCCAGCATCCGATCCCGCGAAAGTTACGAGCAGTACTTC	CASIRSRESYEQYF
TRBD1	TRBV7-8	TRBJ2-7	TGTGCCAGCAGCCCGGGACAGGGACGAAACGAGCAGTACTTC	CASSPGQGRNEQYF
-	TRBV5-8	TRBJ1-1	TGTGCCAGCAGCTTAGTCCGGACAGATATGAACACTGAAGCTTTCTTT	CASSLVRTDMNTEAFF
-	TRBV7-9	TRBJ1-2	TGTGCCAGCAGCTTAGTACGGGATCGAGGCTACACCTTC	CASSLVRDRGYTF